This TCR beta chain was recorded in a study of shared clonotypes between healthy human individuals. The study's findings and limits: Only blood samples were collected, and tissue repertoires likely differ. Estimated richness values were generally larger in naive subsets than in memory subsets.

Remarks on this clone: The antigen is unknown.

Adult donors, all healthy and HIV-negative, had no recent acute infections or vaccinations. Germline V gives CDR1 SNHLY, CDR2 FYNNEI. The CDR3 runs 17 residues. Trimming at V came to 4 bases and at J to 5 bases, leaving 7 bases not matched to a gene. Each PCR replicate from the sorted subsets contained 150 to 250 ng DNA, which is about 30,000 T cell genomes. The method was immunoSEQ multiplex PCR; TCRdb's version includes in-frame clones alone and lacks a portion of them. Of about 2.4 million clones in the sample, roughly 93% are singletons; the top ten hold 0.36%. The sample taken for sequencing was naive CD4+ T cells from PBMCs. The subset denotes: CD45RA+ positively selected. The sequence was collected from a man aged 18 to 35 in good health. Some clones in this sample may be carry-over from other donors' samples. This sequence joins TRBV2 and TRBJ2-5, with 16 positions matching TRBD2. The CDR3 sequence is CASSGGTSGRAGETQYF. The CDR3 DNA reads as TGTGCCAGCAGTGGCGGGACTAGCGGGAGGGCGGGTGAGACCCAGTACTTC.